This is a list of T cell receptor beta chains from one sample in a study of blood T cell repertoires in COVID-19. Assay used: immunoSEQ multiplex PCR; TCRdb lists only in-frame clones, some missing. The profile shows about 200,000 clones, 75% to 85% of them singletons. The sample comprised peripheral blood. These receptors were obtained from a woman older than 75 with COVID-19, enrolled during active disease. Each CDR3 is given with its conserved first and last residue. Each record gives: D gene, V gene, clone size, J gene, CDR3 protein, CDR3 DNA. A D gene is named only where the DNA matches it firmly. Clone size is shown for a subset of rows, as once, few, many or a class of expanded clone.

>TRBD1|TRBV6-6|.|TRBJ1-1
CASTFDRAEAFF
TGTGCCAGCACCTTCGACAGGGCTGAAGCTTTCTTT
>TRBD2|TRBV5-1|.|TRBJ2-2
CASSLALADGELFF
TGCGCCAGCAGCTTGGCACTAGCGGACGGGGAGCTGTTTTTT
>TRBD1|TRBV30|.|TRBJ1-5
CAWSKQGASSNQPQHF
TGTGCCTGGAGTAAACAGGGGGCATCTAGCAATCAGCCCCAGCATTTT
>.|TRBV28|few|TRBJ2-5
CASSLSQGRETQYF
TGTGCCAGCAGTTTATCCCAGGGTAGGGAGACCCAGTACTTC
>TRBD1|TRBV6-6|.|TRBJ2-7
CASRDRYYEQYF
TGTGCCAGCAGGGACAGGTACTACGAGCAGTACTTC
>.|TRBV30|.|TRBJ1-5
CAWSVAGGQPQHF
TGTGCCTGGAGTGTGGCGGGGGGACAGCCCCAGCATTTT
>TRBD2|TRBV4-2|.|TRBJ2-3
CASSQEGGSGTDTQYF
TGTGCCAGCAGCCAAGAGGGCGGGAGTGGGACAGATACGCAGTATTTT
>.|TRBV7-2|.|TRBJ1-1
CASSFLGAPNTEAFF
TGTGCCAGCAGCTTTTTAGGGGCGCCGAACACTGAAGCTTTCTTT
>.|TRBV30|.|TRBJ1-1
CASRPGTYGTRTEAFF
TGTGCCAGTAGACCGGGAACTTACGGGACTCGGACTGAAGCTTTCTTT
>TRBD1|TRBV30|.|TRBJ1-2
CAGDLTGLNGYTF
TGTGCCGGCGACCTGACAGGGCTCAATGGCTACACCTTC
>.|TRBV9|.|TRBJ2-5
CASSVVADQETQYF
TGTGCCAGCAGCGTAGTAGCGGATCAAGAGACCCAGTACTTC
>.|TRBV7-8|.|TRBJ1-3
CASSLDSRDGNTIYF
TGTGCCAGCAGCTTAGATAGCAGGGATGGAAACACCATATATTTT
>TRBD2|TRBV10-3|.|TRBJ2-3
CAIRGLGSPDTQYF
TGTGCCATCAGGGGACTAGGGTCTCCAGATACGCAGTATTTT
>TRBD1|TRBV5-1|once|TRBJ2-1
CASSSRTGGEQFF
TGCGCCAGCAGCTCGAGGACAGGCGGGGAGCAGTTCTTC
>.|TRBV11-3|.|TRBJ2-7
CASSPFPYEQYF
TGTGCCAGCAGCCCCTTCCCCTACGAGCAGTACTTC
>TRBD1|TRBV7-2|.|TRBJ1-1
CASSLGDRVPTEAFF
TGTGCCAGCAGCTTAGGGGACAGGGTGCCCACTGAAGCTTTCTTT
>TRBD1|TRBV7-2|.|TRBJ1-5
CASSLGGQAGQPQHF
TGTGCCAGCAGCTTAGGGGGACAGGCGGGCCAGCCCCAGCATTTT
>TRBD1|TRBV6-2/TRBV6-3|.|TRBJ1-5
CASSSRGQPQHF
TGTGCCAGCAGTTCCAGGGGGCAGCCCCAGCATTTT
>TRBD2|TRBV18|.|TRBJ2-7
CASSAGRTSGAKAYEQYF
TGTGCCAGCTCCGCGGGGAGGACTAGCGGGGCGAAAGCCTACGAGCAGTACTTC
>TRBD2|TRBV7-2|.|TRBJ2-7
CASSKSGSGPYEQYF
TGTGCCAGCAGCAAGAGCGGGAGTGGCCCCTACGAGCAGTACTTC
>.|TRBV15|.|TRBJ2-7
CATSRRGSGYEQYF
TGTGCCACCAGCAGAAGGGGTTCGGGCTACGAGCAGTACTTC
>.|TRBV3-1/TRBV3-2|.|TRBJ1-6
CASSPLPGGNSPLHF
TGTGCCAGCAGCCCCCTCCCGGGGGGGAATTCACCCCTCCACTTT
>.|TRBV6-2/TRBV6-3|.|TRBJ1-2
CASSYRPGNYGYTF
TGTGCCAGCAGTTATCGGCCAGGTAACTATGGCTACACCTTC
>.|TRBV20-1|.|TRBJ1-1
CSARRGEAFF
TGCAGTGCTAGAAGAGGGGAAGCTTTCTTT
>.|TRBV15|.|TRBJ2-7
CATSRDSGAPYEQYF
TGTGCCACCAGCAGAGACAGCGGAGCGCCCTACGAGCAGTACTTC
>TRBD1|TRBV30|.|TRBJ1-3
CAWSRQGASSGNTIYF
TGTGCCTGGAGTCGACAGGGGGCGAGCTCTGGAAACACCATATATTTT
>TRBD1|TRBV5-1|.|TRBJ1-2
CASSPGQGAAGYTF
TGCGCCAGCAGCCCGGGACAGGGAGCCGCTGGCTACACCTTC
>TRBD1|TRBV28|.|TRBJ1-5
CASSQLTGGLNQPQHF
TGTGCCAGCAGCCAATTAACAGGGGGCCTCAATCAGCCCCAGCATTTT
>TRBD2|TRBV6-2/TRBV6-3|.|TRBJ2-1
CASSSISGSWGNEQFF
TGTGCCAGCAGTTCCATCAGCGGGAGCTGGGGGAATGAGCAGTTCTTC
>.|TRBV4-1|.|TRBJ1-5
CASSPRGWDQPQHF
TGCGCCAGCAGCCCCCGGGGATGGGATCAGCCCCAGCATTTT
>TRBD1|TRBV5-1|.|TRBJ1-4
CASGDRFNEKLFF
TGCGCCAGCGGGGACAGGTTTAATGAAAAACTGTTTTTT
>.|TRBV6-5|.|TRBJ2-1
CASSSDWSSYNEQFF
TGTGCCAGCAGTTCCGACTGGAGCTCCTACAATGAGCAGTTCTTC
>TRBD1|TRBV30|.|TRBJ2-7
CAWSRPGQGLYEQYF
TGTGCCTGGAGTCGTCCGGGACAGGGCCTCTACGAGCAGTACTTC
>.|TRBV18|.|TRBJ2-1
CASSPPALARINEQFF
TGTGCCAGCTCACCACCCGCCCTAGCGCGGATCAATGAGCAGTTCTTC
>.|TRBV28|.|TRBJ1-1
CASSSTGLNTEAFF
TGTGCCAGCAGTTCGACAGGATTGAACACTGAAGCTTTCTTT
>TRBD2|TRBV6-2/TRBV6-3|once|TRBJ2-7
CASSYQDWLAGYEQYF
TGTGCCAGCAGTTATCAGGATTGGCTAGCGGGTTATGAGCAGTACTTC
>TRBD1|TRBV5-8|.|TRBJ2-5
CASSTGTVQETQYF
TGTGCCAGCAGCACCGGGACAGTCCAAGAGACCCAGTACTTC
>TRBD1|TRBV7-9|.|TRBJ1-6
CASSLSAGTGYGSPLHF
TGTGCCAGCAGCTTAAGCGCCGGGACAGGGTACGGTTCACCCCTCCACTTT
>.|TRBV4-1|.|TRBJ1-5
CASSQDRRRDQPQHF
TGCGCCAGCAGCCAAGATAGGCGGAGGGATCAGCCCCAGCATTTT
>TRBD1|TRBV6-2/TRBV6-3|.|TRBJ2-3
CASSYRIRDRRGDTQYF
TGTGCCAGCAGTTACCGTATCCGGGACAGACGGGGAGATACGCAGTATTTT
>.|TRBV29-1|.|TRBJ1-1
CSVVGNSGVLQAFF
TGCAGCGTGGTCGGAAACTCCGGAGTCCTGCAAGCTTTCTTT
>TRBD1|TRBV7-9|.|TRBJ2-7
CASSARTGTGYEQYF
TGTGCCAGCAGCGCGCGGACAGGGACAGGCTACGAGCAGTACTTC
>TRBD1|TRBV13|once|TRBJ2-7
CASSFQRDSSSYEQYF
TGTGCCAGCAGCTTCCAACGGGACAGCAGCTCCTACGAGCAGTACTTC
>.|TRBV6-4|.|TRBJ1-5
CASSERGGNQPQHF
TGTGCCAGCAGTGAAAGGGGGGGGAATCAGCCCCAGCATTTT
>TRBD1|TRBV2|.|TRBJ1-4
CASSERDRAEKLFF
TGTGCCAGCAGTGAACGGGACAGGGCTGAAAAACTGTTTTTT
>.|TRBV12-5|many|TRBJ1-1
CASGLRVNTEAFF
TGTGCTAGTGGTCTTAGAGTGAACACTGAAGCTTTCTTT
>TRBD1|TRBV19|.|TRBJ2-3
CATTDRGGADTQYF
TGTGCCACCACCGACAGGGGCGGCGCAGATACGCAGTATTTT
>.|TRBV28|few|TRBJ1-2
CASSTTGWNGYTF
TGTGCCAGCAGTACCACAGGGTGGAATGGCTACACCTTC
>TRBD2|TRBV28|few|TRBJ2-7
CASTRPPAGRSYEQYF
TGTGCCAGCACTCGTCCCCCAGCGGGACGCTCCTACGAGCAGTACTTC
>TRBD1|TRBV10-3|few|TRBJ1-5
CAISENLGQGNNQPQHF
TGTGCCATCAGTGAGAACCTAGGACAGGGGAATAATCAGCCCCAGCATTTT